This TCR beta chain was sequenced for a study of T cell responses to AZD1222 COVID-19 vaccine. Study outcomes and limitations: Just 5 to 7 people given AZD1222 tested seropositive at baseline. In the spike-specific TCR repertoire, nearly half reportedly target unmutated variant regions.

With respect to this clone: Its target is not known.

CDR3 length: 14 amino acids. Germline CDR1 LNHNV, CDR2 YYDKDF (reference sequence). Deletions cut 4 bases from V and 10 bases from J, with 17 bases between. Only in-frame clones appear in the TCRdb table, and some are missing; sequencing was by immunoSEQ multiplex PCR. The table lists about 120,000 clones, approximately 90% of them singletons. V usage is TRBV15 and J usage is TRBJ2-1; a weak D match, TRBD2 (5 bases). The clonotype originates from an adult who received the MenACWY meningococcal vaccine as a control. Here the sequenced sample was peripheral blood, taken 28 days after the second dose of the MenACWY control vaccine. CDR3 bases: TGTGCCACCAGCAACCGACCGACGACGGGGGAGCAGTTCTTC. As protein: CATSNRPTTGEQFF.